This paragraph reports one T cell receptor beta chain. CDR3 size: 13 residues. V was pared by 7 bases and J by 8 bases, with 9 bases of the junction left unmatched. The germline V gene has CDR1 SEHNR and CDR2 FQNEAQ (reference sequence). The table came from immunoSEQ multiplex PCR; TCRdb's copy has only in-frame clones and leaves some out. The sample includes fewer than 20,000 clones, 70% to 80% of them seen just once. The data are from a study of OX40 agonist ivuxolimab in advanced cancers. This material consisted of CD4+ or CD8+ T cells sorted from blood, taken in a trial of the OX40 agonist ivuxolimab. The chain recombines TRBV7-9 with TRBJ1-1, with 8 nucleotides matching TRBD1. This clonotype was sampled from an adult with an advanced solid tumor such as melanoma, head and neck, liver or kidney cancer. The CDR3 sequence: CASIDRGPEEAFF. The CDR3 DNA reads as TGTGCCAGCATCGACAGGGGACCAGAAGAAGCTTTCTTT.